This T cell receptor (beta chain) comes out of a study of CD8+ T cells in alopecia areata. Treatment: oral pan-JAK inhibitor, 5-10 mg twice daily. The CDR3 has 15 residues. Germline CDR1 is SGHAT and CDR2 is FQNNGV. V shed 0 bases and J shed 5 bases, with 13 bases lying between them. As the sequencing template, cDNA was produced by extracting RNA and reverse transcribing it. Measured with immunoSEQ multiplex PCR; TCRdb has only the in-frame clones, and not every one. The repertoire includes about 90,000 clones, around 40% of them detected once, and around 20% sits in the top ten. The TCR comes from a human donor with alopecia areata. Material: CD8+ T cells sorted from blood, obtained at week 24, from a patient treated with tofacitinib. The chain joins TRBV11-2 to TRBJ2-5, with D perhaps TRBD1 (5 bases). This CDR3 reads CASSLEWAAGETQYF. CDR3 sequence (DNA): TGTGCCAGCAGCTTAGAGTGGGCAGCAGGGGAGACCCAGTACTTC.